These 21 T cell receptor beta chains share one sample of origin, sequenced in a study of T cell repertoires in cytomegalovirus infection. TCRdb called the reads again in MiXCR, with one record for every CDR3 protein. The table has some 920,000 distinct CDR3 sequences, under 40% seen once. What these receptors recognize is not known. Sequencing was performed on cultured CD8+ T cells from PBMCs, taken from culture after CMV antigen stimulation. All receptors come from a human donor in good health (CMV status not recorded). Some clones in this sample may be carry-over from other donors' samples.

The V gene is TRBV14, the J gene TRBJ2-1; perhaps TRBD2 as D (6 bases). Germline V gives CDR1 SGHDN, CDR2 FVKESK. The V end was cut by 1 base, the J end by 7 bases, with 14 bases between. The CDR3 has 15 amino acids. The CDR3 DNA follows: TGTGCCAGCAGCCAAGGGCCGACTAGGTGGAATGAGCAGTTCTTC. It encodes CASSQGPTRWNEQFF.

This clonotype was detected once. This chain connects TRBV9 to TRBJ2-1, with D uncertain. This CDR3 is 14 amino acids long. CDR1 and CDR2 from the germline V gene are SGDLS and YYNGEE. The V gene lost 1 base and the J gene lost 5 bases, with 10 bases spanning the gap. CDR3 coding DNA: TGTGCCAGCAGCGTATCCGAGGCGGACAATGAGCAGTTCTTC. Encoded protein: CASSVSEADNEQFF.

For the CDR3, the DNA is TGTGCCATCAGTGAGCAGGGCGGGGGGACCTCCCCGGTCTACAATGAGCAGTTCTTC. Amino acid sequence: CAISEQGGGTSPVYNEQFF. V is TRBV10-3 and J is TRBJ2-1; 8 positions agree with TRBD2. The CDR3 totals 19 residues. The germline V gene has CDR1 ENHRY and CDR2 SYGVKD. Unmatched junction bases numbered 15, after V lost 2 bases and J lost 3 bases.

The CDR3 is CSARQIYGYTF. DNA for the CDR3: TGCAGTGCTCGACAGATCTATGGCTACACCTTC. V and J are TRBV20-1 and TRBJ1-2, with D possibly matching TRBD1 (5 bases). The CDR3 consists of 11 residues. Trimming removed 5 bases from V and 4 bases from J, with 8 bases in between. The V gene's germline CDR1 is DFQATT and CDR2 SNEGSKA (reference sequence).

In its sample, this clonotype was seen a few times. The rearrangement uses TRBV7-9 and TRBJ1-1; 10 bases fit TRBD1. The CDR3 extends over 15 amino acids. Germline V lookup: CDR1 SEHNR, CDR2 FQNEAQ (reference sequence). V shed 3 bases and J 4 bases; nucleotides not matched to a gene: 5. This chain's CDR3 is CASSLTGGGGTEAFF. In DNA, the CDR3 is TGTGCCAGCAGCTTGACAGGGGGCGGCGGCACTGAAGCTTTCTTT.

This clonotype was seen a few times. V usage is TRBV4-1 and J usage is TRBJ2-1; D is ambiguous. The CDR3 length is 15 residues. Germline CDR1 reads MGHRA; CDR2 reads YSYEKL. V dropped 1 base and J dropped 5 bases, with 12 bases sitting between them. This CDR3 is CASSQALKYNNEQFF. Written as DNA, the CDR3 is TGCGCCAGCAGCCAAGCCCTAAAATATAACAATGAGCAGTTCTTC.

This clonotype was detected a few times. This chain joins TRBV6-5 and TRBJ2-7; TRBD1 agrees at 8 bases. Germline V gene sequence: CDR1 MNHEY, CDR2 SVGAGI. V was clipped by 7 bases and J by 3 bases; unmatched bases: 11. This CDR3 is built from 15 residues. The CDR3, as DNA: TGTGCCAGCAAGCCTACGGGAACAGGGGGCTACGAGCAGTACTTC. Translating gives CASKPTGTGGYEQYF.

This clonotype was detected a few times. The chain has TRBV12-3 or TRBV12-4 and TRBJ1-2; 8 positions match TRBD1. The CDR3 runs 16 residues. Losses at the gene ends were 3 bases for V and 2 bases for J; bases not matched to a gene: 8. DNA for the CDR3: TGTGCCAGCAGTTTTAGGACAGGGAGGGGGAACTATGGCTACACCTTC. Amino acid sequence: CASSFRTGRGNYGYTF.

The chain has TRBV7-2 and TRBJ2-3; 8 bases match TRBD2. The germline CDR1 and CDR2 sequences are SGHTA and FQGNSA. The CDR3 loop spans 16 amino acids. V trimming: 1 base; J trimming: 2 bases; junction bases outside the gene matches: 5. The CDR3: CASSLVARGATDTQYF. The CDR3 DNA reads TGTGCCAGCAGCTTAGTTGCGCGGGGGGCCACAGATACGCAGTATTTT.

For this clonotype: This may be a read error, as it is one base from a much larger clone. The chain combines TRBV2 with TRBJ2-1; 11 bases are a match to TRBD2. The CDR3 is 16 residues long. J was trimmed by 5 bases and V by 2 bases; bases with no gene match: 5. Germline V gives CDR1 SNHLY, CDR2 FYNNEI. CDR3 amino acids: CASSELAGGQNNEQFF. The DNA for the CDR3 is TGTGCCAGCAGTGAACTAGCGGGGGGCCAAAACAATGAGCAGTTCTTC.

The rearrangement uses TRBV2 and TRBJ1-4; possibly TRBD1 for D (5 bases). V lost 4 bases to trimming and J lost 0 bases, with 12 bases between them. CDR1 is SNHLY, CDR2 FYNNEI, per germline. The CDR3 sequence is 16 residues long. The CDR3 region has the DNA TGTGCCAGCAGTGGGTCAGACAGCGCAACTAATGAAAAACTGTTTTTT. Protein sequence: CASSGSDSATNEKLFF.

J is TRBJ1-2 and V is TRBV29-1; no definite D call. V was clipped by 5 bases and J by 7 bases, with 11 bases between them. This CDR3 region has 11 residues. Germline CDR1 and CDR2: SQVTM and ANQGSEA. In DNA form, the CDR3 reads TGCAGCGTTTTCTCAGATAGTGGCTACACCTTC. Translating it yields CSVFSDSGYTF. Full variable domain (remainder filled in from reference TRBV29-1 and TRBJ1-2): SAVISQKPSRDICQRGTSLTIQCQVDSQVTMMFWYRQQPGQSLTLIATANQGSEATYESGFVIDKFPISRPNLTFSTLTVSNMSPEDSSIYLCSVFSDSGYTFGSGTRLTVV.

This clonotype showed up many times. CDR3 sequence (DNA): TGTGCCAGCAGCTTAGGAGAAGGCCCGGAATCCTACGAGCAGTACTTC. This codes for CASSLGEGPESYEQYF. The chain uses TRBV7-6 and TRBJ2-7; D gene ambiguous. Trimming took off 1 base at V and 1 base at J, with 14 bases between the two ends. The CDR3 consists of 16 residues. Germline CDR1 reads SGHVS; CDR2 reads FNYEAQ.

This rearrangement joins TRBV27 to TRBJ1-1; unclear D gene. Trimming left V 7 bases short and J 5 bases short, with 17 bases between. Germline CDR1 is MNHEY and CDR2 is SMNVEV (reference sequence). This CDR3 region has 14 residues. CDR3 DNA: TGTGCCAGCACCCCCTTCGGTGAACAAACTGAAGCTTTCTTT. It is translated as CASTPFGEQTEAFF.

In its sample, this clonotype was seen a few times. This rearrangement joins TRBV9 to TRBJ1-1; 8 bases map to TRBD1. This CDR3 has 20 amino acids. V gave up 2 bases and J gave up 3 bases; unmatched junction bases: 21. CDR1 is SGDLS, CDR2 YYNGEE, per germline. CDR3 sequence reads: CASSVRQGYRPGGVYTEAFF. The CDR3 nucleotides read TGTGCCAGCAGCGTCCGACAGGGGTATAGACCGGGAGGGGTTTACACTGAAGCTTTCTTT.

The chain uses TRBV7-9 and TRBJ2-5; tentatively, D is TRBD1 or TRBD2 (6 bases each). Per germline, CDR1 SEHNR and CDR2 FQNEAQ (reference sequence). The V and J ends lost 7 bases and 2 bases respectively, with 17 bases between them. The CDR3 totals 15 residues. The DNA for the CDR3 is TGTGCCAGCAACCCTGGCCGGGGGCCACAAGAGACCCAGTACTTC. This codes for CASNPGRGPQETQYF.

The chain combines TRBV20-1 with TRBJ1-1, with D tentatively TRBD1 (6 bases). CDR1 and CDR2 from the germline V gene are DFQATT and SNEGSKA (reference sequence). V lost 4 bases and J 2 bases, leaving 17 bases between the germline ends. This CDR3 has 15 residues. This CDR3 is CSANLWGALNTEAFF. CDR3 in DNA: TGCAGTGCTAACCTTTGGGGGGCTTTAAACACTGAAGCTTTCTTT.

This clonotype was detected only a few times. The chain joins TRBV10-3 to TRBJ2-2; D remains unclear. Germline V gives CDR1 ENHRY, CDR2 SYGVKD. The V end was cut by 0 bases, the J end by 5 bases, with 4 bases between. The CDR3 has 13 amino acids. CDR3 sequence: CAISESTTGELFF. As DNA, the CDR3 is TGTGCCATCAGTGAGTCAACAACCGGGGAGCTGTTTTTT.

CDR3 protein: CASSDRSIYTEAFF. The CDR3 DNA follows: TGTGCCAGCAGTGACAGGTCTATATACACTGAAGCTTTCTTT. V and J are TRBV12-3 or TRBV12-4 and TRBJ1-1; a possible D gene is TRBD1 (6 bases). The V and J ends lost 5 bases and 3 bases respectively, with 13 bases between them. CDR3 length equals 14 residues.

This clonotype was counted a few times. The gene calls are TRBV12-3 or TRBV12-4 and TRBJ2-2, with TRBD2 matching 7 bases. The ends lost 4 bases at V and 7 bases at J; junction bases unmatched: 3. CDR3 length equals 13 residues. The CDR3 loop reads CASSSLAGGELFF. CDR3 sequence (DNA): TGTGCCAGCAGTTCCTTAGCGGGCGGGGAGCTGTTTTTT.

The chain carries TRBV6-1 and TRBJ1-4; no reliable D call. This CDR3 has 12 residues. Germline values: CDR1 MNHNS, CDR2 SASEGT. V lost 4 bases, J lost 4 bases, and 4 bases lay in between. The CDR3 here is CASSAINEKLFF. DNA of the CDR3: TGTGCCAGCAGTGCTATTAATGAAAAACTGTTTTTT.